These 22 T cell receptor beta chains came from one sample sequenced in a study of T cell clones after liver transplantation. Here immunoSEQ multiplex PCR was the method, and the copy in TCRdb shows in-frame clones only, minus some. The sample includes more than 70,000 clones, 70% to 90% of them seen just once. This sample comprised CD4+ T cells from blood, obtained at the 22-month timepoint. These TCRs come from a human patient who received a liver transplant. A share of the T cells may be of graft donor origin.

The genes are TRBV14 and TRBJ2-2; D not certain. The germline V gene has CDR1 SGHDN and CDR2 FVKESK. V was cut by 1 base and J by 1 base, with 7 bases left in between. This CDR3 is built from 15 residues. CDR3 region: CASSQVYGNTGELFF. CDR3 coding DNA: TGTGCCAGCAGCCAAGTTTACGGGAACACCGGGGAGCTGTTTTTT. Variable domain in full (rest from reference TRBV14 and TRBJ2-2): EAGVTQFPSHSVIEKGQTVTLRCDPISGHDNLYWYRRVMGKEIKFLLHFVKESKQDESGMPNNRFLAERTGGTYSTLKVQPAELEDSGVYFCASSQVYGNTGELFFGEGSRLTVL.

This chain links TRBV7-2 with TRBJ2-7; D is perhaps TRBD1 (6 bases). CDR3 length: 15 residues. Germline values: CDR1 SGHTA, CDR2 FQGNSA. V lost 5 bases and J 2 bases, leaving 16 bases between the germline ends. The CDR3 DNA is TGTGCCAGCAGCCCCCAAGCAGGGGTGACCTACGAGCAGTACTTC. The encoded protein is CASSPQAGVTYEQYF.

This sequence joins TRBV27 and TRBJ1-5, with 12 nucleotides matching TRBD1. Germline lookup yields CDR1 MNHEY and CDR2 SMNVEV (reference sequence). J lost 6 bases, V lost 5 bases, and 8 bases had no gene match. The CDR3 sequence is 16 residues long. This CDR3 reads CASSVTGTGGIQPQHF. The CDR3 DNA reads TGTGCCAGCAGTGTTACCGGGACAGGGGGCATTCAGCCCCAGCATTTT.

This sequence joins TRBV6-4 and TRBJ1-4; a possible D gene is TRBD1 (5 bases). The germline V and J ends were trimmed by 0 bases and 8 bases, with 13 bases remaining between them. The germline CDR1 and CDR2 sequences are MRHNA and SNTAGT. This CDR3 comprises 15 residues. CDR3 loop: CASSDSRALGEKLFF. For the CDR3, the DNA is TGTGCCAGCAGTGACTCCAGGGCATTGGGGGAAAAACTGTTTTTT.

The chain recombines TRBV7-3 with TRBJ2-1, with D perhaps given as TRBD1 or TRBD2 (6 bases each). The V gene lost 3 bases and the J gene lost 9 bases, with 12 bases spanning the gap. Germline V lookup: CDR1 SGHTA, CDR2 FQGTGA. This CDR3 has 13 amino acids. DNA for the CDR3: TGTGCCAGCAGCTTCAGGAGGGACACTGAGCAGTTCTTC. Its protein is CASSFRRDTEQFF.

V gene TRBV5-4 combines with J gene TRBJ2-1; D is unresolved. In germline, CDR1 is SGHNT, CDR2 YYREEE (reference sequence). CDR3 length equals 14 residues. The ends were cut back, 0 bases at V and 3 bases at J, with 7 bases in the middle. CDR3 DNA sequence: TGTGCCAGCAGCTTGGCCCTAGACTACAATGAGCAGTTCTTC. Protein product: CASSLALDYNEQFF.

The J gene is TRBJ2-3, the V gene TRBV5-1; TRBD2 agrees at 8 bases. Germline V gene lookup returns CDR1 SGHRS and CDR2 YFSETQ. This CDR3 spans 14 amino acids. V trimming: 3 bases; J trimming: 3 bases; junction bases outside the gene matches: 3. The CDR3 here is CASSSGLETDTQYF. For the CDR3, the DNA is TGCGCCAGCAGCTCGGGACTAGAGACAGATACGCAGTATTTT.

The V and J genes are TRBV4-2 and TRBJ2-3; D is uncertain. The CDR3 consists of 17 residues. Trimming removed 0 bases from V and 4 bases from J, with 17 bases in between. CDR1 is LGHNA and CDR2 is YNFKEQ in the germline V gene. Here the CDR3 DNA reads TGTGCCAGCAGCCAAGATCCCTCCAATCCGACGGCAGATACGCAGTATTTT. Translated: CASSQDPSNPTADTQYF.

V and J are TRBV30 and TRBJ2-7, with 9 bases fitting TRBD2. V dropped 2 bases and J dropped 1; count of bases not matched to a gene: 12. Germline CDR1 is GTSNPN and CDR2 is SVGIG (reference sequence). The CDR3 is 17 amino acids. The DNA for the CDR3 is TGTGCCTGGAGTAGGTATGCAGTTCTAGCGGGATCCTACGAGCAGTACTTC. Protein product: CAWSRYAVLAGSYEQYF.

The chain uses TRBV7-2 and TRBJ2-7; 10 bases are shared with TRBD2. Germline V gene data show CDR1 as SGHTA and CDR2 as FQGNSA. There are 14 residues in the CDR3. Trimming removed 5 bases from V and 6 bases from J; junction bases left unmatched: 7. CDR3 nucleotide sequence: TGTGCCAGCAGCAAGGAGGGACTAGCGATCGAGCAGTACTTC. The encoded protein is CASSKEGLAIEQYF.

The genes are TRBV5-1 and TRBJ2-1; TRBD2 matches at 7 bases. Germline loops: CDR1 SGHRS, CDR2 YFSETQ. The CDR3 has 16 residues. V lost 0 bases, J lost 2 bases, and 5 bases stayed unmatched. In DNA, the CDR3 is TGCGCCAGCAGCTTGGATGTGGGAGGGACCTACAATGAGCAGTTCTTC. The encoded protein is CASSLDVGGTYNEQFF.

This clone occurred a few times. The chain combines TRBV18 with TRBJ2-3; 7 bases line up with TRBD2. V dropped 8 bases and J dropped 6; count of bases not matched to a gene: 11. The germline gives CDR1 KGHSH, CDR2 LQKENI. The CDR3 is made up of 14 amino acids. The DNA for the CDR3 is TGTGCCAGCACCTCGACTAGCCAGGGCGATACGCAGTATTTT. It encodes CASTSTSQGDTQYF.

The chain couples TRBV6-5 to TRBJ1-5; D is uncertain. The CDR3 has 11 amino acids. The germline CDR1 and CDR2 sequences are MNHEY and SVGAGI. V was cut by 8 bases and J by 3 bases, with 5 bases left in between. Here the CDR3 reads CASSNNQPQHF. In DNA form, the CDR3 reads TGTGCCAGCTCGAACAATCAGCCCCAGCATTTT.

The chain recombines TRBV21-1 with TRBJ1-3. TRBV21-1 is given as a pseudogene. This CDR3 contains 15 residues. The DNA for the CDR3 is TGTGCCAGCAGCAACCCAGGGCGGGCTGGAAACACCATATATTTT. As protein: CASSNPGRAGNTIYF.

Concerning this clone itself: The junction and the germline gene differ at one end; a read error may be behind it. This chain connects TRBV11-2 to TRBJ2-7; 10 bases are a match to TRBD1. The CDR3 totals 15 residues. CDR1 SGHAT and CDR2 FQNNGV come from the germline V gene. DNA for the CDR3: TGTGCCAGCAGCTTAGAGGGCGGGTCCGGGACAGGGGAAAGCTTC. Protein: CASSLEGGSGTGESF.

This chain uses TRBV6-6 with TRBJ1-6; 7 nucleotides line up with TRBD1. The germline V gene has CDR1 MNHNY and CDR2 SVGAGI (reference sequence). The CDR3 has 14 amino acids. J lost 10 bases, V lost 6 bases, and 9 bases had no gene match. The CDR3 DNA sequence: TGTGCCAGCAGACGACAGGGTTCGGGATCACCCCTCCACTTT. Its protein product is CASRRQGSGSPLHF.

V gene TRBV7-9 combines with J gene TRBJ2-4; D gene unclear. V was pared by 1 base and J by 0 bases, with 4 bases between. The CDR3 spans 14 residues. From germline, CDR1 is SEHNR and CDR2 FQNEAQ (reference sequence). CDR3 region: CASSLVGAKNIQYF. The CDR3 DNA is TGTGCCAGCAGCTTAGTGGGAGCCAAAAACATTCAGTACTTC.

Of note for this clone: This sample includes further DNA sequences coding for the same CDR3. The CDR3 loop is CASSYSKGQGNYGYTF. DNA of the CDR3: TGTGCCAGCAGTTACTCGAAGGGACAGGGGAACTATGGCTACACCTTC. The chain has TRBV6-5 and TRBJ1-2, with TRBD1 identical over 10 bases. Germline V gives CDR1 MNHEY, CDR2 SVGAGI. With V trimmed by 0 bases and J by 2 bases, 3 bases remained unmatched. The CDR3 extends over 16 amino acids.

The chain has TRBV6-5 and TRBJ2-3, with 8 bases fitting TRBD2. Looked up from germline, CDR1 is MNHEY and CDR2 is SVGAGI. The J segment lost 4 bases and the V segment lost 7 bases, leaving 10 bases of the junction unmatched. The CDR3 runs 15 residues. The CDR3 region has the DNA TGTGCCAGCAACATCCGGGGGGGAGTCCCAGATACGCAGTATTTT. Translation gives CASNIRGGVPDTQYF.

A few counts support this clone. The chain's CDR3 is CASRPGVATDTQYF. The CDR3 coding sequence is TGTGCCAGCCGACCGGGGGTGGCAACAGATACGCAGTATTTT. V and J are TRBV18 and TRBJ2-3, with D perhaps matching TRBD2 (6 bases). Germline V lookup: CDR1 KGHSH, CDR2 LQKENI. The CDR3 spans 14 residues. Trimming left V 8 bases short and J 3 bases short, with 15 bases between.

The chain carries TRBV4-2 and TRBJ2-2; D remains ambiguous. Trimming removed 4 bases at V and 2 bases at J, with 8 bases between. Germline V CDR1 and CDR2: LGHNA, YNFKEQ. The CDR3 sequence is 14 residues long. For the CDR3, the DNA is TGTGCCAGCAGCCGAGGAATTAACACCGGGGAGCTGTTTTTT. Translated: CASSRGINTGELFF.

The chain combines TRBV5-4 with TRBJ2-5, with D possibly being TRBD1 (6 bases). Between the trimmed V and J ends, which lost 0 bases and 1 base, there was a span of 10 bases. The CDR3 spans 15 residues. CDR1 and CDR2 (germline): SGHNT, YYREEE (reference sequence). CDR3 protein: CASSLEAGAQETQYF. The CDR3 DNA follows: TGTGCCAGCAGCTTGGAGGCAGGGGCCCAAGAGACCCAGTACTTC.